This T cell receptor beta chain emerged from a study of blood T cell repertoires in COVID-19. The CDR3 is 14 residues long. The germline V gene has CDR1 SGHNT and CDR2 YYREEE (reference sequence). The V end lost 4 bases, the J end lost 0 bases, and 8 bases lay between the germline ends. Profiling relied on immunoSEQ multiplex PCR, and the TCRdb table lists in-frame clones only, not all of them. The table records under 150,000 clones, just under 85% of them present only once. This chain joins TRBV5-4 and TRBJ2-4; no firm D call. The sequenced material came from peripheral blood. The clonotype was recovered from a human donor in a cohort sampled during active COVID-19. CDR3 region: CASSPSIAKNIQYF. CDR3 bases: TGTGCCAGCAGCCCCAGTATAGCCAAAAACATTCAGTACTTC.